This T cell receptor beta chain was recovered during a study of CD8 T cells in Susac syndrome. V lost 4 bases to trimming and J lost 2 bases, with 12 bases between them. The CDR3 sequence is 14 residues long. The germline CDR1 and CDR2 sequences are SGHRS and YFSETQ. Sequencing of TCR beta was performed on blood CD8+ and CD4+ T cells. Random hexamers primed reverse transcription of about 0.45 to 1 ug RNA. Each CDR3 protein is one row after TCRdb ran MiXCR on the immunoSEQ multiplex PCR reads. Of 200,000 or so distinct CDR3 sequences listed, nearly 95% are singletons. The chain carries TRBV5-1 and TRBJ2-5; maybe TRBD1 (6 bases). The receptor was isolated from a human donor with multiple sclerosis. The sample comprised CD4+ T cells from PBMCs. CDR3 sequence: CASSPGTQQETQYF. Here the CDR3 DNA reads TGCGCCAGCAGCCCCGGGACACAACAAGAGACCCAGTACTTC. The full variable domain, with the rest looked up from reference TRBV5-1 and TRBJ2-5, is KAGVTQTPRYLIKTRGQQVTLSCSPISGHRSVSWYQQTPGQGLQFLFEYFSETQRNKGNFPGRFSGRQFSNSRSEMNVSTLELGDSALYLCASSPGTQQETQYFGPGTRLLVL.